This T cell receptor beta chain comes out of a study of control samples from healthy donors and cancer patients. Per germline, CDR1 MDHEN and CDR2 SYDVKM. There are 14 residues in the CDR3. V shed 6 bases and J shed 4 bases, with 14 bases lying between them. Clones were read by immunoSEQ multiplex PCR, and TCRdb kept only the in-frame ones, dropping some. The sample has about 86,000 clones, about 88% seen once. A single count supports this clone. This clonotype originated in a woman in her forties or fifties with colorectal cancer. This chain joins TRBV28 and TRBJ2-3; possibly TRBD2 for D (7 bases). The sample taken for sequencing was PBMCs. The CDR3 bases are TGTGCCAGCAGCCCCGGGGGGCTGTCAGATACGCAGTATTTT. It is translated as CASSPGGLSDTQYF. The whole variable domain, remainder taken from reference TRBV28 and TRBJ2-3, is DVKVTQSSRYLVKRTGEKVFLECVQDMDHENMFWYRQDPGLGLRLIYFSYDVKMKEKGDIPEGYSVSREKKERFSLILESASTNQTSMYLCASSPGGLSDTQYFGPGTRLTVL.